The entry below describes one T cell receptor (beta chain). The sample comes from a study of blood T cell repertoires in COVID-19. Study at large: The samples span acute and convalescent COVID-19 from the United States, Italy and Spain.

Participants spanned ages roughly 18 to 90 years and resided in about 24 US areas. This CDR3 has 19 residues. After removal of 0 bases from V and 0 bases from J, the junction contained 10 bases not matched to a gene. Germline CDR1 is LGHNA and CDR2 is YNFKEQ. As processed by the authors: Counts of nucleated cells, estimated from reference gene primer amplification, were obtained. Sequencing was performed with immunoSEQ multiplex PCR; in TCRdb, only in-frame clones are kept and a portion is missing. V and J calls and clone size are those listed in that table; D and trimming were worked out from the DNA. This repertoire shows about 200,000 clones, 89% found once; its top ten account for around 8.4%.

The sequence derives from a woman in her late teens or twenties who had recovered from COVID-19. Material: PBMCs or T cells enriched from blood (not recorded which). The chain uses TRBV4-2 and TRBJ2-3; TRBD2 aligns across 9 bases. CDR3 sequence: CASSQDSASGVRSTDTQYF. CDR3 bases: TGTGCCAGCAGCCAAGATTCGGCTAGCGGGGTCCGAAGCACAGATACGCAGTATTTT.